This TCR beta chain was found in a study of shared T cell receptors in the human thymus. Trimming removed 2 bases from V and 3 bases from J, with 19 bases in between. CDR3 length: 18 amino acids. Germline lookup yields CDR1 SGHTA and CDR2 FQGNSA. Method: immunoSEQ multiplex PCR; TCRdb's copy keeps in-frame clones and lacks some. Of over 650,000 clones detected, more than 70% appear once; the ten largest clones hold 0.0094%. The data were also submitted as part of a second study, on human thymus T cells. As that study records: Donation was from healthy Finnish infants who were having corrective surgery that addressed congenital heart defects.

The sequencing sample was made of thymocytes. The TCR originated in a boy less than two years old with a congenital heart defect. This rearrangement joins TRBV7-2 to TRBJ2-2; D unclear. The CDR3 DNA follows: TGTGCCAGCAGCTTACTTTACTACGGAAACCTCCACACCGGGGAGCTGTTTTTT. Its translation is CASSLLYYGNLHTGELFF. Using reference TRBV7-2 and TRBJ2-2 for the parts outside the CDR3, the full variable domain is GAGVSQSPSNKVTEKGKDVELRCDPISGHTALYWYRQSLGQGLEFLIYFQGNSAPDKSGLPSDRFSAERTGGSVSTLTIQRTQQEDSAVYLCASSLLYYGNLHTGELFFGEGSRLTVL.